A single sample is the source of the 16 T cell receptor beta chains below, sequenced in a study of blood T cell repertoires in COVID-19. This table comes from immunoSEQ multiplex PCR, and its TCRdb copy is limited to in-frame clones, with some not included. The repertoire has about 240,000 clones, around 86% of them found once; the top ten carry around 12%. Sequencing used peripheral blood. These receptors came from an older woman with active or convalescent COVID-19.

This rearrangement joins TRBV12-5 to TRBJ2-3; D may be TRBD2 (6 bases). Germline CDR1 is LGHNT and CDR2 is FRNRAP. The CDR3 spans 15 residues. V was trimmed by 1 base and J by 3 bases, leaving 11 bases between them. The CDR3 region is CASGLGEARTDTQYF. CDR3 sequence (DNA): TGTGCTAGTGGTTTGGGGGAGGCACGGACAGATACGCAGTATTTT.

The rearrangement uses TRBV9 and TRBJ2-3, with D perhaps TRBD2 (7 bases). The V end lost 4 bases, the J end lost 5 bases, and 20 bases lay between the germline ends. This CDR3 has 16 residues. CDR1 and CDR2 from the germline V gene are SGDLS and YYNGEE. The chain's CDR3 is CASSPAGGPPVDTQYF. The CDR3 DNA reads as TGTGCCAGCAGCCCCGCCGGGGGGCCCCCCGTAGATACGCAGTATTTT.

The chain carries TRBV9 and TRBJ1-6, with 8 bases aligning to TRBD1. The V gene's germline CDR1 is SGDLS and CDR2 YYNGEE. J gave up 6 bases and V 2 bases, and 4 bases lay outside the gene matches. This CDR3 has 15 amino acids. CDR3 loop: CASSVRDRFNSPLHF. The CDR3 DNA sequence: TGTGCCAGCAGCGTGCGGGACAGGTTTAATTCACCCCTCCACTTT.

The V and J genes are TRBV11-2 and TRBJ1-2, with a tentative D call TRBD1 (5 bases). The V gene's germline CDR1 is SGHAT and CDR2 FQNNGV. The CDR3 sequence is 17 residues long. Deletions cut 2 bases from V and 1 base from J, with 17 bases between. The CDR3 bases are TGTGCCAGCAGCTTAAGGCAGGGAAAAGGGTATAACTATGGCTACACCTTC. This codes for CASSLRQGKGYNYGYTF.

To note about this clone: This specimen includes other DNA sequences encoding the same CDR3. The chain is built from TRBV7-6 and TRBJ1-5; 9 nucleotides match TRBD1. Trimming cost V 1 base and J 3 bases; bases outside gene matches: 1. The CDR3 length is 15 residues. CDR1 and CDR2 from the germline V gene are SGHVS and FNYEAQ. The CDR3 DNA sequence: TGTGCCAGCAGCTTAGGGACAGGGGACAATCAGCCCCAGCATTTT. Protein: CASSLGTGDNQPQHF.

The chain links TRBV5-4 to TRBJ1-3, with a weak D call TRBD1 (5 bases). This CDR3 has 17 amino acids. Germline V lookup: CDR1 SGHNT, CDR2 YYREEE (reference sequence). Trimming stripped 4 bases from V and 1 base from J, with 18 bases between. The DNA for the CDR3 is TGTGCCAGCAGCACGGCGGGGGGGGTGATATCTGGAAACACCATATATTTT. Amino acid sequence: CASSTAGGVISGNTIYF.

This chain uses TRBV19 with TRBJ2-7, with D perhaps TRBD1 (6 bases). The CDR3 contains 13 residues. From germline, CDR1 is LNHDA and CDR2 SQIVND (reference sequence). Trimming removed 3 bases at V and 5 bases at J, with 11 bases between. In nucleotides, the CDR3 is TGTGCCAGTAGTATTAACAGGGCTAACGAGCAGTACTTC. Its protein is CASSINRANEQYF.

The genes are TRBV7-9 and TRBJ2-5; the match to TRBD1 covers 7 bases. The CDR3 consists of 17 residues. Germline CDR1 SEHNR, CDR2 FQNEAQ (reference sequence). Trimming cost V 1 base and J 5 bases; bases outside gene matches: 13. In DNA form, the CDR3 reads TGTGCCAGCAGCTTAGGAGCGAGGCAGGGGGTTTGGGAGACCCAGTACTTC. Translated: CASSLGARQGVWETQYF.

The chain recombines TRBV11-3 with TRBJ1-1; TRBD1 matches 8 bases. The germline CDR1 and CDR2 sequences are SGHNT and YENEEA. The CDR3 spans 16 residues. With V trimmed by 5 bases and J by 4 bases, 12 bases remained unmatched. CDR3 in DNA: TGTGCCAGCAGCCCCGGACAGGGCTCTACGAGCACTGAAGCTTTCTTT. Residues: CASSPGQGSTSTEAFF.

The rearrangement joins TRBV7-8 to TRBJ2-2, with a weak D call TRBD1 (5 bases). Deletions cut 3 bases from V and 2 bases from J, with 10 bases between. The CDR3 contains 15 residues. The germline CDR1 and CDR2 sequences are SGHVS and FQNEAQ. The CDR3 region is CASSLVTVNTGELFF. The CDR3 DNA sequence: TGTGCCAGCAGCTTGGTGACAGTTAACACCGGGGAGCTGTTTTTT.

The chain couples TRBV2 to TRBJ1-3; D ambiguous. From germline, CDR1 is SNHLY and CDR2 FYNNEI. Trimming removed 8 bases from V and 0 bases from J, with 8 bases in between. The CDR3 is 13 amino acids. CDR3 coding DNA: TGTGCCAGCCCGGGGAGCTCTGGAAACACCATATATTTT. Encoded protein: CASPGSSGNTIYF.

This sequence joins TRBV19 and TRBJ1-3; D is perhaps TRBD1 (5 bases). The V gene lost 6 bases and the J gene lost 8 bases, with 14 bases spanning the gap. Germline CDR1 is LNHDA and CDR2 is SQIVND (reference sequence). The CDR3 length is 13 residues. The CDR3 bases are TGTGCCAGTAGCCAGGGTGATGAGGACACCATATATTTT. Protein: CASSQGDEDTIYF.

This clone has a handful of counts. J is TRBJ2-7 and V is TRBV7-9; D is possibly TRBD2 (5 bases). Germline CDR1 is SEHNR and CDR2 is FQNEAQ (reference sequence). V was pared by 2 bases and J by 7 bases, with 9 bases between. The CDR3 runs 12 residues. CDR3 sequence (DNA): TGTGCCAGCAGCTTATCATCGGGGGAGCAGTACTTC. Amino acid sequence: CASSLSSGEQYF.

This chain uses TRBV7-3 with TRBJ1-1; 7 bases agree with TRBD1. V gave up 2 bases and J gave up 4 bases; unmatched junction bases: 7. Germline V lookup: CDR1 SGHTA, CDR2 FQGTGA. This CDR3 contains 15 residues. The CDR3 DNA follows: TGTGCCAGCAGCTTAGCAGGGGGGTTGATCACTGAAGCTTTCTTT. It specifies CASSLAGGLITEAFF.

V usage is TRBV6-5 and J usage is TRBJ1-5; D might be TRBD1 (5 bases). The V gene lost 6 bases and the J gene lost 9 bases, with 15 bases spanning the gap. CDR1 MNHEY and CDR2 SVGAGI come from the germline V gene. The CDR3 is 13 residues long. CDR3: CASSRDGGSPQHF. The CDR3 DNA follows: TGTGCCAGCAGCCGGGACGGGGGTTCGCCCCAGCATTTT.

This chain links TRBV2 with TRBJ1-2; 8 bases agree with TRBD1. V dropped 4 bases and J dropped 7; count of bases not matched to a gene: 14. This CDR3 contains 16 residues. Germline V gene sequence: CDR1 SNHLY, CDR2 FYNNEI. The CDR3 spells CASSGKTGVGGGGYTF. The CDR3 coding sequence is TGTGCCAGCAGTGGGAAGACAGGGGTCGGGGGCGGTGGCTACACCTTC.